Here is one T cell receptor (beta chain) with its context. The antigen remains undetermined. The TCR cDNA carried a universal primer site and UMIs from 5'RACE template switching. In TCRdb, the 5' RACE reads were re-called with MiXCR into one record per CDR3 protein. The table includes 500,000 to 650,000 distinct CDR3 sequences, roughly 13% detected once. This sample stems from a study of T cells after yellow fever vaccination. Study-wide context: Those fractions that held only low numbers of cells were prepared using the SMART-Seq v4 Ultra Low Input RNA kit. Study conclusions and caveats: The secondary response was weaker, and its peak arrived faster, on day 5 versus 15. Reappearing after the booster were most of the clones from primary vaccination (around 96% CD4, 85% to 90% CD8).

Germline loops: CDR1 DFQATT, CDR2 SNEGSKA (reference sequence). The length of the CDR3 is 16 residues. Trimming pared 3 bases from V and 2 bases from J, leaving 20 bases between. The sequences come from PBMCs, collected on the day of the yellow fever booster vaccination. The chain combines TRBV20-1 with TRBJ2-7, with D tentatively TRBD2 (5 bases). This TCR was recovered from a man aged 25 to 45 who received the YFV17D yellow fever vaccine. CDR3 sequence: CSASQAVGSSPYEQYF. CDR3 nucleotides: TGCAGTGCTAGTCAAGCAGTAGGGTCTAGCCCCTACGAGCAGTACTTC.